This T cell receptor beta chain was sequenced for a study of T cell responses to AZD1222 COVID-19 vaccine. As to this clone: Its antigen is unknown.

Study-level points and caveats: Clonal diversity may have been underestimated in mostly white British donors.

The CDR3 contains 14 residues. V was pared by 4 bases and J by 0 bases, with 0 bases of the junction left unmatched. CDR1 SEHNR and CDR2 FQNEAQ come from the germline V gene (reference sequence). Profiling relied on immunoSEQ multiplex PCR, and the TCRdb table lists in-frame clones only, not all of them. The sample records approximately 150,000 clones, 85% to 95% being singletons. V and J are TRBV7-9 and TRBJ1-5; 7 bases fit TRBD1. The receptor was derived from an adult in good health. The specimen comprised peripheral blood, sampled on day 0 of AZD1222 vaccination. The CDR3 region is CASSSGGSNQPQHF. CDR3 bases: TGTGCCAGCAGCTCAGGGGGTAGCAATCAGCCCCAGCATTTT.